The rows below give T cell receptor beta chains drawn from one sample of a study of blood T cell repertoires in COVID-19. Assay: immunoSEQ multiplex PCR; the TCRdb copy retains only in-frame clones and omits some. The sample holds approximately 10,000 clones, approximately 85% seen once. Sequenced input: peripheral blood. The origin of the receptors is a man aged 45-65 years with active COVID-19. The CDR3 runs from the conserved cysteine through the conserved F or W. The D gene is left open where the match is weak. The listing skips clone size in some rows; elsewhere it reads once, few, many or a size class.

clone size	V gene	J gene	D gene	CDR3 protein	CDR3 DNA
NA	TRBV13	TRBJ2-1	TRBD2	CASSARGVLGSGSSGEQFF	TGTGCCAGCAGCGCACGGGGGGTTCTCGGCAGCGGGAGTTCTGGTGAGCAGTTCTTC
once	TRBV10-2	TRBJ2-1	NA	CASSESGHPNFNEQFF	TGCGCCAGCAGTGAGTCGGGCCACCCCAATTTCAATGAGCAGTTCTTC
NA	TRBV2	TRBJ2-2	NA	CASSDAESLSGELFF	TGTGCCAGCAGTGATGCGGAAAGCTTAAGCGGGGAGCTGTTTTTT
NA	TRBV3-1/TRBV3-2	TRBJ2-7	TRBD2	CASSQEGGTSGVGRVYEQYF	TGTGCCAGCAGCCAAGAAGGCGGGACTAGCGGGGTAGGAAGGGTTTACGAGCAGTACTTC
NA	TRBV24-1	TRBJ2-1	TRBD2	CATSGTSGTASYNEQFF	TGTGCCACCAGTGGGACTAGCGGGACGGCGTCCTACAATGAGCAGTTCTTC
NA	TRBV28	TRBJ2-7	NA	CACRLAGESYEQYF	TGTGCCTGCAGGTTGGCAGGCGAATCCTACGAGCAGTACTTC
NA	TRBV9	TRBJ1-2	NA	CASSVEPLDTVEGYTF	TGTGCCAGCAGCGTAGAACCGTTAGACACGGTGGAAGGCTACACCTTC
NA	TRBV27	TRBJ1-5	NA	CASSLRGGPWSNQPQHF	TGTGCCAGCAGTTTAAGGGGTGGGCCGTGGAGCAATCAGCCCCAGCATTTT
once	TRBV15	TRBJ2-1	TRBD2	CATSSYPTSGTWNEQFF	TGTGCCACCAGCAGCTACCCGACTAGCGGGACGTGGAATGAGCAGTTCTTC
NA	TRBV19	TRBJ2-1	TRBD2	CASSIGLADNNEQFF	TGTGCCAGTAGTATCGGACTAGCGGATAACAATGAGCAGTTCTTC
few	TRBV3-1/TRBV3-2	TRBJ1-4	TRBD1	CASSHYLPWDSNEKLFF	TGTGCCAGCAGCCATTACCTTCCATGGGACAGCAATGAAAAACTGTTTTTT
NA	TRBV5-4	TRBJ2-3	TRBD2	CASSFAGGPTDTQYF	TGTGCCAGCAGCTTTGCGGGAGGGCCGACAGATACGCAGTATTTT
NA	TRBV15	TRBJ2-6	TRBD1	CATLHDREGANVLTF	TGTGCCACCCTTCACGACAGGGAAGGGGCCAACGTCCTGACTTTC
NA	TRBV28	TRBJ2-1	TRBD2	CASSTFPGLAGVNEQFF	TGTGCCAGCAGTACCTTCCCGGGACTAGCGGGAGTAAATGAGCAGTTCTTC
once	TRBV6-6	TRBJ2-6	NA	CASRLDISGANVLTF	TGTGCCAGCAGACTCGACATCTCTGGGGCCAACGTCCTGACTTTC
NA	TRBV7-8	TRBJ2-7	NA	CASSLAGHGGSYEQYF	TGTGCCAGCAGCTTAGCAGGGCACGGAGGCTCCTACGAGCAGTACTTC
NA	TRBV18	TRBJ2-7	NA	CASSPRGPPPEQYF	TGTGCCAGCTCACCACGAGGGCCCCCCCCCGAGCAGTACTTC
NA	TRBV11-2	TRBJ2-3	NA	CASSLGSGGLAAQYF	TGTGCCAGCAGCTTAGGGTCGGGTGGCCTAGCCGCGCAGTATTTT
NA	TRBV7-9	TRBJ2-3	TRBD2	CASSKSTSGSIHTQYF	TGTGCCAGCAGCAAATCGACTAGCGGGAGTATACATACGCAGTATTTT
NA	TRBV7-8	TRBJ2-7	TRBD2	CASSSSAGSGRGEQYF	TGTGCCAGCAGCTCTAGTGCTGGTAGCGGGAGAGGCGAGCAGTACTTC
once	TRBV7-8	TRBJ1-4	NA	CASSGGEKLVREKLFF	TGTGCCAGCAGCGGAGGCGAGAAGTTGGTTCGGGAAAAACTGTTTTTT
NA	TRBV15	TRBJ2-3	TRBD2	CATSTQAGVADTQYF	TGTGCCACCAGCACCCAAGCGGGAGTCGCAGATACGCAGTATTTT
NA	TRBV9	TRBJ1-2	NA	CASSAGGGDNYGYTF	TGTGCCAGCAGCGCGGGTGGAGGAGATAACTATGGCTACACCTTC
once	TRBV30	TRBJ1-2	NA	CAWGDILIRYGYTF	TGTGCCTGGGGCGACATCCTTATTCGCTATGGCTACACCTTC
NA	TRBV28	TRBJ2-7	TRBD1	CASSTTGGSLYEQYF	TGTGCCAGCAGTACAACAGGGGGGTCCCTCTACGAGCAGTACTTC
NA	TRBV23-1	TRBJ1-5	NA	CASTLGRQPQHF	TGCGCCAGCACCCTTGGGAGGCAGCCCCAGCATTTT
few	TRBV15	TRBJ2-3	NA	CATSGLLTDTQYF	TGTGCCACCAGCGGACTTTTGACAGATACGCAGTATTTT
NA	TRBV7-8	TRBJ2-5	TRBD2	CASSSRLAGSLETQYF	TGTGCCAGCAGCTCTAGACTAGCGGGAAGTCTAGAGACCCAGTACTTC
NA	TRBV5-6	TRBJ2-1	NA	CASSLGSQHEQFF	TGTGCCAGCAGCTTGGGTAGCCAGCATGAGCAGTTCTTC
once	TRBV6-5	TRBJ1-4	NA	CVSGAGTNEKLFF	TGTGTCTCGGGCGCGGGAACTAATGAAAAACTGTTTTTT
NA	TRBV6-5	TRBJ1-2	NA	CASIRDSDYGYTF	TGTGCCAGCATAAGGGACTCAGACTATGGCTACACCTTC
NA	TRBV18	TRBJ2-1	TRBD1	CASSHDDRVNEQFF	TGTGCCAGCTCACACGACGACAGGGTTAATGAGCAGTTCTTC
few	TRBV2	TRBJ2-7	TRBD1	CASAGDRDEQYF	TGTGCCAGCGCGGGGGACAGGGACGAGCAGTACTTC
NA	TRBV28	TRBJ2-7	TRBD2	CASSLLLGGSRGEQYF	TGTGCCAGCAGTTTACTGCTAGGCGGGAGCCGAGGTGAGCAGTACTTC
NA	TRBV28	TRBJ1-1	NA	CASSFRPDTEAFF	TGTGCCAGCAGTTTCCGTCCTGACACTGAAGCTTTCTTT
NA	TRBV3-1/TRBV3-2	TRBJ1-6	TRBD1	CASSEGQLSSYNSPLHF	TGTGCCAGCAGCGAGGGACAGCTCAGCTCCTATAATTCACCCCTCCACTTT
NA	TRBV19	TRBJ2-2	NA	CASKIYYADNANTGELFF	TGTGCCAGTAAAATATATTATGCGGACAACGCGAACACCGGGGAGCTGTTTTTT
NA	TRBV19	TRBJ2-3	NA	CASSIAADTQYF	TGTGCCAGTAGTATCGCGGCAGATACGCAGTATTTT
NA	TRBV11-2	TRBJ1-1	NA	CASSLDQYWGGSEAFF	TGTGCCAGCAGCTTAGATCAGTATTGGGGGGGCTCTGAAGCTTTCTTT
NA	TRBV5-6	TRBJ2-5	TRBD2	CASSLVAGARETQYF	TGTGCCAGCAGCTTGGTAGCGGGGGCCCGAGAGACCCAGTACTTC
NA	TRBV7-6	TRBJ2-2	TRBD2	CASSLGGGYTGELFF	TGTGCCAGCAGCTTAGGCGGGGGGTACACCGGGGAGCTGTTTTTT
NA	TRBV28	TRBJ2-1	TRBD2	CASSYPSGRANNEQFF	TGTGCCAGCAGTTACCCCAGCGGGAGGGCAAACAATGAGCAGTTCTTC
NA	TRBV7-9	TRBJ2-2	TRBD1	CASSLRGGTNTGELFF	TGTGCCAGCAGCTTAAGAGGGGGCACGAACACCGGGGAGCTGTTTTTT
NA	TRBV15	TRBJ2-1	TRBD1	CATSRDLQGVLNEQFF	TGTGCCACCAGCAGAGATTTACAGGGGGTCTTAAATGAGCAGTTCTTC
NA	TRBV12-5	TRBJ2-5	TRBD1	CASGWGTGGAETQYF	TGTGCTAGTGGTTGGGGGACAGGGGGCGCGGAGACCCAGTACTTC
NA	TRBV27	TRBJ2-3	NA	CASLPLQYF	TGTGCCAGTCTACCGTTGCAGTATTTT
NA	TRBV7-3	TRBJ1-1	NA	CASSLIRQMNTEAFF	TGTGCCAGCAGCTTAATCAGACAAATGAACACTGAAGCTTTCTTT
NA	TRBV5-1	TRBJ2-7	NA	CASSPGVGYEQYF	TGCGCCAGCAGTCCGGGGGTCGGGTACGAGCAGTACTTC
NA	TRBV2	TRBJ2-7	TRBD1	CATRGQTVYEQYF	TGTGCCACCCGGGGACAGACAGTCTACGAGCAGTACTTC
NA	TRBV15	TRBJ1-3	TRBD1	CATSRDQGAGNTIYF	TGTGCCACCAGCAGAGATCAGGGGGCTGGAAACACCATATATTTT
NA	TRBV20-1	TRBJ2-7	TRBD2	CSASPIAGETHEQYF	TGCAGTGCTAGTCCCATAGCGGGAGAGACCCACGAGCAGTACTTC
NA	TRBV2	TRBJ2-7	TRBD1	CASRWDSYEQYF	TGTGCCAGCAGATGGGACAGCTACGAGCAGTACTTC
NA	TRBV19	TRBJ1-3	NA	CASSILAGSSGNTIYF	TGTGCCAGTAGTATCCTGGCAGGTAGCTCTGGAAACACCATATATTTT
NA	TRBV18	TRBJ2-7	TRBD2	CASSPESAGNYEQYF	TGTGCCAGCTCACCAGAATCAGCGGGAAACTACGAGCAGTACTTC
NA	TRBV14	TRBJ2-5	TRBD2	CASSLLSGSAETQYF	TGTGCCAGCAGCCTACTTAGCGGGAGTGCGGAGACCCAGTACTTC
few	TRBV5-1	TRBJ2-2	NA	CASKNQGSGELFF	TGCGCCAGCAAGAACCAGGGGTCCGGGGAGCTGTTTTTT
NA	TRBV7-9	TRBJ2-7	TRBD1	CASSPAGTGYGEQYF	TGTGCCAGCAGCCCCGCCGGGACAGGGTACGGCGAGCAGTACTTC
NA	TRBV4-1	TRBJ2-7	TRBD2	CASSQRTSGSPYEQYF	TGCGCCAGCAGCCAGAGGACTAGCGGGAGTCCCTACGAGCAGTACTTC
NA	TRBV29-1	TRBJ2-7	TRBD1	CSVEPGQGAYEQYF	TGCAGCGTTGAACCCGGACAGGGGGCTTACGAGCAGTACTTC
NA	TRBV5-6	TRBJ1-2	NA	CASSLVSGNLYGYTF	TGTGCCAGCAGCTTGGTTTCAGGGAACCTCTATGGCTACACCTTC